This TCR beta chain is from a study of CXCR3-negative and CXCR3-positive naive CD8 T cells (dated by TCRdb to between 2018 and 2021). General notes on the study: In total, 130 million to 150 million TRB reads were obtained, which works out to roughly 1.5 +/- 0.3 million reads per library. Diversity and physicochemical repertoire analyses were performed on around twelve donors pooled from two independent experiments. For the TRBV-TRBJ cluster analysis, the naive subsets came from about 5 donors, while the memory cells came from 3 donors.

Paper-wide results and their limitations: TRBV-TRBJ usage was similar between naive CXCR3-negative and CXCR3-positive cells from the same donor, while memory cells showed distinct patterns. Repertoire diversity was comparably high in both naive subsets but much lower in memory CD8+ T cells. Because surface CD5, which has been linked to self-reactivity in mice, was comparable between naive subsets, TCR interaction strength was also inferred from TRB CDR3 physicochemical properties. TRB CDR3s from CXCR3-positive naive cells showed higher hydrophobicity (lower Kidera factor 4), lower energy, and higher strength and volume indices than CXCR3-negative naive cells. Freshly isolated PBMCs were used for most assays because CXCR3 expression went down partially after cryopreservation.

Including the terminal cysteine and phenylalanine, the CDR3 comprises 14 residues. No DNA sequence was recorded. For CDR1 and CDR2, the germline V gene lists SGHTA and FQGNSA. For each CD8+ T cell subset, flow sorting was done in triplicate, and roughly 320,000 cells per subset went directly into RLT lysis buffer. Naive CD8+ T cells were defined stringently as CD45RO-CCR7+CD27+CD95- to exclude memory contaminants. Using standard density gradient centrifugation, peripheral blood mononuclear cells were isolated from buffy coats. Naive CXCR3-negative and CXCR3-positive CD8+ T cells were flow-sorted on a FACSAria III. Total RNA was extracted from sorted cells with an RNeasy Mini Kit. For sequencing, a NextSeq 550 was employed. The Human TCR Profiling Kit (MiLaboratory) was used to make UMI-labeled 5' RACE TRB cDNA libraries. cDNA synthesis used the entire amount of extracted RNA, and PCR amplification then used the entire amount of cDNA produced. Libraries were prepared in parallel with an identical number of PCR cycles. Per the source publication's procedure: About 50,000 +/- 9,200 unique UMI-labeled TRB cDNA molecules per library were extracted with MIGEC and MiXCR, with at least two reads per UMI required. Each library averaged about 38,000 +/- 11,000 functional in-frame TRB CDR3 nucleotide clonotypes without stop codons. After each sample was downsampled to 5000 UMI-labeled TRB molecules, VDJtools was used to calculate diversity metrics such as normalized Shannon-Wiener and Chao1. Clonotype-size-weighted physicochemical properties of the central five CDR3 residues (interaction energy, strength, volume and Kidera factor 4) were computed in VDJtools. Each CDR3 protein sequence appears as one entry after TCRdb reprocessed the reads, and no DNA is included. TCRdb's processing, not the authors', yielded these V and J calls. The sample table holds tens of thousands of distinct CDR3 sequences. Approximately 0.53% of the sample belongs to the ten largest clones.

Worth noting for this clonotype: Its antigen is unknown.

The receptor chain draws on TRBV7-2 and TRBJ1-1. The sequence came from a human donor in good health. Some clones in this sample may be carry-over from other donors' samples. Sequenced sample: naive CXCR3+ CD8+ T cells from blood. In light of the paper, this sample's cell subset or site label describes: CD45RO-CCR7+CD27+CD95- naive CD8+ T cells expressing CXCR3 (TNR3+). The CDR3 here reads CASSLLVIDTEAFF.